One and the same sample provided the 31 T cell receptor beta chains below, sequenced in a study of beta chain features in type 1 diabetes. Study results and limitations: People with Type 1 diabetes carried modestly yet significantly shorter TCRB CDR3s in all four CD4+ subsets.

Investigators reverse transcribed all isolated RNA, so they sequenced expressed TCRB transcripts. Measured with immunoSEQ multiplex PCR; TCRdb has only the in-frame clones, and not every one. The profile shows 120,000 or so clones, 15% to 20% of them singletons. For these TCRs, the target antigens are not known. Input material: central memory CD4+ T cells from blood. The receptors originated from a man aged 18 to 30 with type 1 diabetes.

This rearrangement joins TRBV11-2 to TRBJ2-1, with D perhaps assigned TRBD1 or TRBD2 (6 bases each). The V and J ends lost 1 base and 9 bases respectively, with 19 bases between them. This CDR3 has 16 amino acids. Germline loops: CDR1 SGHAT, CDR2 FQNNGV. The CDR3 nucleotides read TGTGCCAGCAGCTTAGGTCAGGGAGGTATAGGGGGTGAGCAGTTCTTC. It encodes CASSLGQGGIGGEQFF.

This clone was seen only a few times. In DNA form, the CDR3 reads TGTGCCCGCACGAAAGCAGGGGACCACTATGGCTACACCTTC. Its translation: CARTKAGDHYGYTF. This chain uses TRBV28 with TRBJ1-2, with D perhaps TRBD1 (6 bases). The CDR3 loop spans 14 amino acids. CDR1 and CDR2 from the germline V gene are MDHEN and SYDVKM. Between the trimmed V and J ends, which lost 11 bases and 3 bases, there was a span of 19 bases.

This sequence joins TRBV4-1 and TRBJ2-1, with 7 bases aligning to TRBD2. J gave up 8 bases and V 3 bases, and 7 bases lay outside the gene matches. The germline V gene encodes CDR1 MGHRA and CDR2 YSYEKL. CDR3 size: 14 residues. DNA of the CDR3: TGCGCCAGCAGCCAGGGGGACTATCTGGATGAGCAGTTCTTC. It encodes CASSQGDYLDEQFF.

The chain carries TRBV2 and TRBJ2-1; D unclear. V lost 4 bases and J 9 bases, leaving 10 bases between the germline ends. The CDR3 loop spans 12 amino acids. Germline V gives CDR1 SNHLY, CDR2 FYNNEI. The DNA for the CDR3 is TGTGCCAGCAGTGGACCCGGAACTGAGCAGTTCTTC. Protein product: CASSGPGTEQFF.

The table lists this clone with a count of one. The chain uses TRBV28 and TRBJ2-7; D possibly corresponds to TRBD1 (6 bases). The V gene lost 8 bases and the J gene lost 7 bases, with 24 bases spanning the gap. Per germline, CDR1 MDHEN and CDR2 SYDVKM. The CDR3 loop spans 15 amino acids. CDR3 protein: CASRFNGRGIGEQYF. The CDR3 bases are TGTGCCAGCCGCTTCAACGGCAGGGGAATAGGGGAGCAGTACTTC. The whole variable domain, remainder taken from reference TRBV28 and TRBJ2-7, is DVKVTQSSRYLVKRTGEKVFLECVQDMDHENMFWYRQDPGLGLRLIYFSYDVKMKEKGDIPEGYSVSREKKERFSLILESASTNQTSMYLCASRFNGRGIGEQYFGPGTRLTVT.

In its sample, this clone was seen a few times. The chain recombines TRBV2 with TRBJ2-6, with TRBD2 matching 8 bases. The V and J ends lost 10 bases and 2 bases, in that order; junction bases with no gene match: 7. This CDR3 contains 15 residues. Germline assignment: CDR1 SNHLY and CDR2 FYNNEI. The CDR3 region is CATGLADAGANVLTF. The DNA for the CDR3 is TGTGCCACCGGACTAGCTGACGCTGGGGCCAACGTCCTGACTTTC.

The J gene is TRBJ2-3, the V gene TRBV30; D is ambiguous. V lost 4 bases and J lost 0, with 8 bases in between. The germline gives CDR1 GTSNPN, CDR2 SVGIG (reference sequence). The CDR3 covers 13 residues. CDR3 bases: TGTGCCTGGACTCTCGGAAGCACAGATACGCAGTATTTT. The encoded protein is CAWTLGSTDTQYF. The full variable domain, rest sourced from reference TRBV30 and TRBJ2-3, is SQTIHQWPATLVQPVGSPLSLECTVEGTSNPNLYWYRQAAGRGLQLLFYSVGIGQISSEVPQNLSASRPQDRQFILSSKKLLLSDSGFYLCAWTLGSTDTQYFGPGTRLTVL.

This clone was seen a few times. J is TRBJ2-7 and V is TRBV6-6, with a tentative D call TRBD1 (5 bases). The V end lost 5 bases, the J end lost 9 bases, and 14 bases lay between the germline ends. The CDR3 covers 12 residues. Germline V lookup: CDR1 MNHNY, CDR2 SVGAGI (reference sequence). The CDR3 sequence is CASSPDRLGQYF. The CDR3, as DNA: TGTGCCAGCAGTCCCGACAGACTTGGGCAGTACTTC.

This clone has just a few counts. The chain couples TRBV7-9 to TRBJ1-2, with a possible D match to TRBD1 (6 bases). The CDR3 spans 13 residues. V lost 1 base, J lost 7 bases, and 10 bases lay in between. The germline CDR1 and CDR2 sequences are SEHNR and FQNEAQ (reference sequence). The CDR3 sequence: CASSLEGTSGYTF. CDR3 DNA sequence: TGTGCCAGCAGCTTAGAAGGGACAAGTGGCTACACCTTC. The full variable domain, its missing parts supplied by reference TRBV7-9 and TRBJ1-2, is DTGVSQNPRHKITKRGQNVTFRCDPISEHNRLYWYRQTLGQGPEFLTYFQNEAQLEKSRLLSDRFSAERPKGSFSTLEIQRTEQGDSAMYLCASSLEGTSGYTFGSGTRLTVV.

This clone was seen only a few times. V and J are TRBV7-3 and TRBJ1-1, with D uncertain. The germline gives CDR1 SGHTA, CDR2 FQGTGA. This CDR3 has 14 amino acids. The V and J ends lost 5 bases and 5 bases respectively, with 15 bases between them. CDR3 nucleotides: TGTGCCAGCAGCCTTGGGCGGGGTGGAACTGAAGCTTTCTTT. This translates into CASSLGRGGTEAFF.

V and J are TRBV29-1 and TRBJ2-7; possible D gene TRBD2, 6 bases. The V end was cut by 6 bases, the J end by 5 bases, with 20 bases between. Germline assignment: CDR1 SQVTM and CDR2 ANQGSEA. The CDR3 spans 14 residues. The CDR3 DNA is TGCAGCGTACGATACCGGGAGAAAACCCACGAGCAGTACTTC. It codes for CSVRYREKTHEQYF.

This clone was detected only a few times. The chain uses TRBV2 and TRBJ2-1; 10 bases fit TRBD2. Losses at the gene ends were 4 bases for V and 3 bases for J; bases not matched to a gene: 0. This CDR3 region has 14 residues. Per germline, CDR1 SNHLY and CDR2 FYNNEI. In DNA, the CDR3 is TGTGCCAGCAGTGGGACTAGCGGCTACAATGAGCAGTTCTTC. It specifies CASSGTSGYNEQFF.

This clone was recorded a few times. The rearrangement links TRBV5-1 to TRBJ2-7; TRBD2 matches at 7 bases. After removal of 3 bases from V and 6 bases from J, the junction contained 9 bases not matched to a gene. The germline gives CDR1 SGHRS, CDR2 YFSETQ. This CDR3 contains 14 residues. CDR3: CASSSGLDGREQYF. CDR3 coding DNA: TGCGCCAGCAGCTCCGGACTAGACGGGCGCGAGCAGTACTTC.

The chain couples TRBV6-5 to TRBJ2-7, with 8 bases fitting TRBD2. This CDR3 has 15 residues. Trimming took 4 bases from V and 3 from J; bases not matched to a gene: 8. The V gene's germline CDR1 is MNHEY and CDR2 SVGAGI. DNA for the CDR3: TGTGCCAGCAGTTCAAGCGGGAGAACAAACTACGAGCAGTACTTC. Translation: CASSSSGRTNYEQYF.

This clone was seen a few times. CDR3 region: CASSPYGLATSEQFF. Written as DNA, the CDR3 is TGTGCCAGCTCACCTTATGGACTGGCCACGAGTGAGCAGTTCTTC. This chain joins TRBV18 and TRBJ2-1; D may be TRBD2 (5 bases). Germline assignment: CDR1 KGHSH and CDR2 LQKENI. The CDR3 loop spans 15 amino acids. V gave up 3 bases and J gave up 9 bases, with 18 bases separating them.

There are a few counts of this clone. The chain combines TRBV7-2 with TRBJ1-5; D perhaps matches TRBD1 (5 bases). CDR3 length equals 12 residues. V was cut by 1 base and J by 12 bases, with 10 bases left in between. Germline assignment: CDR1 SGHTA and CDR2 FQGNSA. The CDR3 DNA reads TGTGCCAGCAGCTTAGAGGGGAATCTCCAGCATTTT. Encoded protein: CASSLEGNLQHF.

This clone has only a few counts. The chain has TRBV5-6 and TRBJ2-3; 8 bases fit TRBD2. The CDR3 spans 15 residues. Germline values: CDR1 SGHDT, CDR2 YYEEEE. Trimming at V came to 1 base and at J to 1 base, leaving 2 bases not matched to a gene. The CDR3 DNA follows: TGTGCCAGCAGCTTGTTCGGGGGGGGCACAGATACGCAGTATTTT. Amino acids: CASSLFGGGTDTQYF.

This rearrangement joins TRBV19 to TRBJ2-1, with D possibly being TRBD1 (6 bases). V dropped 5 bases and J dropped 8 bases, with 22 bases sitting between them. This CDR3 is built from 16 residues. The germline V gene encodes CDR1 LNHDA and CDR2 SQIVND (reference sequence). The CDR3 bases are TGTGCCAGTAGTTCGGGTGGTGGGGGCCTTAGGGATGAGCAGTTCTTC. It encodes CASSSGGGGLRDEQFF.

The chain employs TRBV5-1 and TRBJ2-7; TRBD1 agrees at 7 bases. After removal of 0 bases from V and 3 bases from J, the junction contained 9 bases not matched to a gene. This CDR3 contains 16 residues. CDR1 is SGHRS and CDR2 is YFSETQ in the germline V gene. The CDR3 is CASSLVRDSQHYEQYF. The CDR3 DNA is TGCGCCAGCAGCTTGGTCCGGGACAGTCAACACTACGAGCAGTACTTC.

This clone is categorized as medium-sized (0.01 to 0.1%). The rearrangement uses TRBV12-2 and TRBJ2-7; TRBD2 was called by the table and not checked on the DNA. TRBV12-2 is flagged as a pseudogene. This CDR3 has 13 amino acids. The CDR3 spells CASRTGKYYEQYF. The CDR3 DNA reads TGTGCAAGTCGCACCGGGAAATACTACGAGCAGTACTTC.

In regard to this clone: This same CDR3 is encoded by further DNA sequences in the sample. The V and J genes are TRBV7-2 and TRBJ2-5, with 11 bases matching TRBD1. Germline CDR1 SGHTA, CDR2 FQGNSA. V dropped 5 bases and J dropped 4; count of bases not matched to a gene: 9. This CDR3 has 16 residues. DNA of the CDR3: TGTGCCAGCAGCCCTAACGGACAGGGGGCAGGAGAGACCCAGTACTTC. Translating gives CASSPNGQGAGETQYF.

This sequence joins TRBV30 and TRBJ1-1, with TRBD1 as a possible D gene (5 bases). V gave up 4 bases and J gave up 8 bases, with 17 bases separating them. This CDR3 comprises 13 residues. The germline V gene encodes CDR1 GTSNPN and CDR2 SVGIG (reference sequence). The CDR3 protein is CAWTHTGEIEAFF. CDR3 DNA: TGTGCCTGGACCCATACGGGGGAGATCGAAGCTTTCTTT.

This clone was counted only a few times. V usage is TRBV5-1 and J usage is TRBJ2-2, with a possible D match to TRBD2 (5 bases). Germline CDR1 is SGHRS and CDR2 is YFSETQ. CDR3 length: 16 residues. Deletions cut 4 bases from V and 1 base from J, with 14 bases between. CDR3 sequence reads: CASSPRLAGNTGELFF. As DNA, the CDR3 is TGCGCCAGCAGCCCCCGGCTTGCGGGGAACACCGGGGAGCTGTTTTTT.

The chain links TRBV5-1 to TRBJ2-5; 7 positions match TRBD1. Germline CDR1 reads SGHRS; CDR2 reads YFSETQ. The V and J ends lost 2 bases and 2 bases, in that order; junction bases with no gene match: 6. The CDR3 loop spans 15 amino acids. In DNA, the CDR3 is TGCGCCAGCAGCTTCCAGACAGGGCATCAAGAGACCCAGTACTTC. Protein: CASSFQTGHQETQYF.

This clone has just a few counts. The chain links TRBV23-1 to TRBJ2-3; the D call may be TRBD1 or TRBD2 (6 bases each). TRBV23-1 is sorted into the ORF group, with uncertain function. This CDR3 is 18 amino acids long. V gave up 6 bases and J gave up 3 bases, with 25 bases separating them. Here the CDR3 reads CASSLFCRGLWVTDTQYF. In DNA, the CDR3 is TGCGCCAGCAGCCTCTTCTGTCGGGGGCTTTGGGTTACAGATACGCAGTATTTT.

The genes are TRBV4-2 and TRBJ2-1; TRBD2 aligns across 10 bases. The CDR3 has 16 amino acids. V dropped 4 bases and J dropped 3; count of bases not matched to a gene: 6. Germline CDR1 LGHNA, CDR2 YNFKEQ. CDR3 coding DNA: TGTGCCAGCAGCCTTAAGCGGGGGGGTAACTACAATGAGCAGTTCTTC. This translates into CASSLKRGGNYNEQFF.

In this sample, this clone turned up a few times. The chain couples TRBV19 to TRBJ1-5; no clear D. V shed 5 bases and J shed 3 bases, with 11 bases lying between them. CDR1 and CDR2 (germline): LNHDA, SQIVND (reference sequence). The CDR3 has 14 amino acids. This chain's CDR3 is CASSLATLNQPQHF. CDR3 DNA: TGTGCCAGTAGTCTGGCGACACTCAATCAGCCCCAGCATTTT.

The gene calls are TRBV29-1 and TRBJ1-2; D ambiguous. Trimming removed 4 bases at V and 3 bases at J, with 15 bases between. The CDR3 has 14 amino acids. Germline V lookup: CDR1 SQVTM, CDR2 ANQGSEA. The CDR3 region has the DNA TGCAGCGTTGTAGTCTCCGGCTTTGACTATGGCTACACCTTC. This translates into CSVVVSGFDYGYTF. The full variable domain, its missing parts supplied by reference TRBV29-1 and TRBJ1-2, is SAVISQKPSRDICQRGTSLTIQCQVDSQVTMMFWYRQQPGQSLTLIATANQGSEATYESGFVIDKFPISRPNLTFSTLTVSNMSPEDSSIYLCSVVVSGFDYGYTFGSGTRLTVV.

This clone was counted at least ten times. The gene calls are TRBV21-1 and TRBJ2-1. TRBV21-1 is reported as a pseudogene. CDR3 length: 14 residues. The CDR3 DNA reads TGTGCCAGCAGCCTAAAAAAAGGCAACAATGAGCAGTTCTTC. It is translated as CASSLKKGNNEQFF.

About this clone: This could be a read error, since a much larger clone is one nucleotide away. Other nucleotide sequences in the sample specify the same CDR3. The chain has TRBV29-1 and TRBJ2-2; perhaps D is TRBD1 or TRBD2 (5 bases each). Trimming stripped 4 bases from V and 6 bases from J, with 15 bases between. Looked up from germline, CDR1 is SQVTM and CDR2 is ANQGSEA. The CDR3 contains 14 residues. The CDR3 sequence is CSVVRGSISGELFF. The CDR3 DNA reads TGCAGCGTTGTCCGGGGCTCAATCTCCGGGGAGCTGTTTTTT.

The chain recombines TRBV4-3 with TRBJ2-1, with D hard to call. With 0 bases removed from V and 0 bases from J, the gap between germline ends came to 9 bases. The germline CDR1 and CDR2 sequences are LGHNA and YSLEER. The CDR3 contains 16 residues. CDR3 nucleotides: TGCGCCAGCAGCCAAGAACCCCGGAACTCCTACAATGAGCAGTTCTTC. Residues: CASSQEPRNSYNEQFF.